The subject of this entry is one T cell receptor (beta chain). The data are from a study of STAT5B mutations in CD4+ large granular lymphocyte leukemia. TCRdb's copy holds only in-frame clones and misses some; the assay was immunoSEQ multiplex PCR. The repertoire has about 37,000 clones, 65% to 70% of them found once; the top ten carry under 2%. The sequenced sample was CD4+ T cells from blood buffy coats. The TCR originated in a human donor in good health.

CDR3 sequence reads: CASSIKGGSMAEQYF. In DNA form, the CDR3 reads TGTGCCAGTAGTATAAAAGGGGGCTCAATGGCCGAGCAGTACTTC. The V call is TRBV19, the J call TRBJ2-7; the match to TRBD1 covers 7 bases. Germline assignment: CDR1 LNHDA and CDR2 SQIVND (reference sequence). The length of the CDR3 is 15 residues. Trimming removed 2 bases from V and 6 bases from J; junction bases left unmatched: 10.